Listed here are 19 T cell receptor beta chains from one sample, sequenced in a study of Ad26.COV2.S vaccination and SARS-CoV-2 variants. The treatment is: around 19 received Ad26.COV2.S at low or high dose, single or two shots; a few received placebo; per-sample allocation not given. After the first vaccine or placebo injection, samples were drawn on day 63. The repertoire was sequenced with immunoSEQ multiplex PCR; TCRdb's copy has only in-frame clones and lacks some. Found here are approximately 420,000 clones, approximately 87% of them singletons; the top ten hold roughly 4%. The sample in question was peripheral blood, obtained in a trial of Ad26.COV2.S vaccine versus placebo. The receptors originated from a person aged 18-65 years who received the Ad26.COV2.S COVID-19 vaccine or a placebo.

The chain's CDR3 is CAWNGGSELATEAFF. The CDR3 DNA reads as TGTGCCTGGAACGGGGGGAGTGAGTTGGCCACTGAAGCTTTCTTT. The V gene is TRBV30, the J gene TRBJ1-1, with D perhaps TRBD1 (5 bases). The CDR3 has 15 residues. Germline V gene lookup returns CDR1 GTSNPN and CDR2 SVGIG (reference sequence). With 4 bases removed from V and 4 bases from J, the gap between germline ends came to 19 bases.

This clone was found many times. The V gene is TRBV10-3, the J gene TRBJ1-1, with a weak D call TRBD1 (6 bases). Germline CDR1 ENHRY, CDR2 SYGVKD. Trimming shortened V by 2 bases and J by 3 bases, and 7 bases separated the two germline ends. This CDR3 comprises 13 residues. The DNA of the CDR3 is TGTGCCATCAGTGAGGAGGGGGACACTGAAGCTTTCTTT. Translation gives CAISEEGDTEAFF.

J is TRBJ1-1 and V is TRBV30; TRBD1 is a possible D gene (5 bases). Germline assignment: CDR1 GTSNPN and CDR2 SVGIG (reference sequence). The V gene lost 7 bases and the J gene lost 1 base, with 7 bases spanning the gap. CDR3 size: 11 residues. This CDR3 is CASDKNTEAFF. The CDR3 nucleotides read TGTGCCTCGGACAAGAACACTGAAGCTTTCTTT.

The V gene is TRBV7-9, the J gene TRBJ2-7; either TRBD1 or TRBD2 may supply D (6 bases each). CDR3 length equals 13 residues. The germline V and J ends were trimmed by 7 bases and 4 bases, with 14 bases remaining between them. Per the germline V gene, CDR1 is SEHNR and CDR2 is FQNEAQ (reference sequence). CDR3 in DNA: TGTGCCAGCACCGGGGGCGATACATACGAGCAGTACTTC. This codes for CASTGGDTYEQYF.

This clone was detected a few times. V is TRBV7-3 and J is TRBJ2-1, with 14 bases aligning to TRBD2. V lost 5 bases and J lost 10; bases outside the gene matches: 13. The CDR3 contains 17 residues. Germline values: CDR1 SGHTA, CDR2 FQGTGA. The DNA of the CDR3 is TGTGCCAGCAGCGCATCTCAGACTAGCGGGGGGGCTGGAGAGCAGTTCTTC. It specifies CASSASQTSGGAGEQFF.

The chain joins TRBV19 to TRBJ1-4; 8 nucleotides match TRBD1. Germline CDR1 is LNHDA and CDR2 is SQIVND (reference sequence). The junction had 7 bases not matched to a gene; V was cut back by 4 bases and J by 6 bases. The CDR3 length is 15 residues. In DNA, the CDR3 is TGTGCCAGTAGTAGGGGAGCCAGGGGGCATGAAAAACTGTTTTTT. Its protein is CASSRGARGHEKLFF. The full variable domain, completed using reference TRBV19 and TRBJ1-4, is DGGITQSPKYLFRKEGQNVTLSCEQNLNHDAMYWYRQDPGQGLRLIYYSQIVNDFQKGDIAEGYSVSREKKESFPLTVTSAQKNPTAFYLCASSRGARGHEKLFFGSGTQLSVL.

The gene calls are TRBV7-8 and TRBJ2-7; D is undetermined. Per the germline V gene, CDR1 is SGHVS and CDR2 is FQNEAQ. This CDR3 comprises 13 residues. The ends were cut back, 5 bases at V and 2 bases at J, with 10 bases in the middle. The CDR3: CASSAHYTYEQYF. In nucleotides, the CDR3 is TGTGCCAGCAGCGCACATTACACCTACGAGCAGTACTTC.

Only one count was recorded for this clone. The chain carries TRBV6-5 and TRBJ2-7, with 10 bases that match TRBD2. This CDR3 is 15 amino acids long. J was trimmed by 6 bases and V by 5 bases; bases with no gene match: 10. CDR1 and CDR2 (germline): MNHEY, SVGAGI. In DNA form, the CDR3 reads TGTGCCAGCAGTACTACTAGCGGGGTAAGGGGCGAGCAGTACTTC. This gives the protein CASSTTSGVRGEQYF.

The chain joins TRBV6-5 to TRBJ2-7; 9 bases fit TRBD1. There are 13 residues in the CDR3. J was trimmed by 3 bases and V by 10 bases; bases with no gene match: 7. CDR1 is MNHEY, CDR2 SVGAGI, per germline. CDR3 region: CATRTTGGYEQYF. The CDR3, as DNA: TGTGCCACCCGGACGACAGGGGGCTACGAGCAGTACTTC.

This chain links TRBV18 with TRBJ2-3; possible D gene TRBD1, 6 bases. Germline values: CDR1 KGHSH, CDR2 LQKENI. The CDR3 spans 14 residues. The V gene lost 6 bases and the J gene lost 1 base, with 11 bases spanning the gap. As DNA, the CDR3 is TGTGCCAGCTCGGGGGCAGGTCGCACAGATACGCAGTATTTT. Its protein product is CASSGAGRTDTQYF.

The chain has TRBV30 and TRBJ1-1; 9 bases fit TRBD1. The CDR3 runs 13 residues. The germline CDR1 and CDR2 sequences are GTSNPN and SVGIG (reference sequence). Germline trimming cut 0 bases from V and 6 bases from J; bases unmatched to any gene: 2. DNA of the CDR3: TGTGCCTGGAGTGTACAGGGGGCGGCTGAAGCTTTCTTT. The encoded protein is CAWSVQGAAEAFF.

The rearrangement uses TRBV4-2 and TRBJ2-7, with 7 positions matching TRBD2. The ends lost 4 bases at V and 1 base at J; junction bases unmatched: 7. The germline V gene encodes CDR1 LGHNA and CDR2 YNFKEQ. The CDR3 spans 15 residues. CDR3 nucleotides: TGTGCCAGCAGCCTTATAGCGGGCGAGTCCTACGAGCAGTACTTC. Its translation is CASSLIAGESYEQYF.

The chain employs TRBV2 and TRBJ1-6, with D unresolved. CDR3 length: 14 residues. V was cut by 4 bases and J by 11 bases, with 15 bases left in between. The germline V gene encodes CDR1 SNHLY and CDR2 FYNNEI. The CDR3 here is CASSVGPNAAPLHF. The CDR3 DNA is TGTGCCAGCAGTGTTGGGCCGAATGCTGCACCCCTCCACTTT.

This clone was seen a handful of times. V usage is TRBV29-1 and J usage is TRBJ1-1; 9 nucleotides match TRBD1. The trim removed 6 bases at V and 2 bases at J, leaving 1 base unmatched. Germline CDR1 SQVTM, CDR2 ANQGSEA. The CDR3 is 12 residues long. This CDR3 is CSVDRGNTEAFF. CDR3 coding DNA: TGCAGCGTGGACAGGGGAAACACTGAAGCTTTCTTT.

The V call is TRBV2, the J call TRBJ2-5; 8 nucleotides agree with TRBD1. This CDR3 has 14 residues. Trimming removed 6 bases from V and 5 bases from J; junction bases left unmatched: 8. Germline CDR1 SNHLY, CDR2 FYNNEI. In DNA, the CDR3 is TGTGCCAGCAGCCGGACAGGGAGAGTGGAGACCCAGTACTTC. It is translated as CASSRTGRVETQYF. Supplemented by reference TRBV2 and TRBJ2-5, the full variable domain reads EPEVTQTPSHQVTQMGQEVILRCVPISNHLYFYWYRQILGQKVEFLVSFYNNEISEKSEIFDDQFSVERPDGSNFTLKIRSTKLEDSAMYFCASSRTGRVETQYFGPGTRLLVL.

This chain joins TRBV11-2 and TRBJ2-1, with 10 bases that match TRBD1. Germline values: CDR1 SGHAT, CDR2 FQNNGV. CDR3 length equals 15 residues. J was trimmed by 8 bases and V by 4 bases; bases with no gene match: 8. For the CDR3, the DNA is TGTGCCAGCAGCTCCCGGGACAGGGGTATCTATGAGCAGTTCTTC. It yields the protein CASSSRDRGIYEQFF.

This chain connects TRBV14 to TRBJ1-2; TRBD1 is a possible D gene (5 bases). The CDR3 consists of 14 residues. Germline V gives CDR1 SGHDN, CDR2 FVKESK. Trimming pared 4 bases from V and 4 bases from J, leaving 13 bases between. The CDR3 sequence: CASSPVGDFYGYTF. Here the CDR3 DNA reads TGTGCCAGCAGCCCCGTGGGGGATTTCTATGGCTACACCTTC.

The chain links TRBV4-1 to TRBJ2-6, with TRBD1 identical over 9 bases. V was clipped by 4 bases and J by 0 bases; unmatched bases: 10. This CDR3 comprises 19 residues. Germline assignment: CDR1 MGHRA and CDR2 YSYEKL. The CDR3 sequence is CASSLTRGTGISGANVLTF. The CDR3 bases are TGCGCCAGCAGCCTCACACGGGGGACAGGGATCTCTGGGGCCAACGTCCTGACTTTC.

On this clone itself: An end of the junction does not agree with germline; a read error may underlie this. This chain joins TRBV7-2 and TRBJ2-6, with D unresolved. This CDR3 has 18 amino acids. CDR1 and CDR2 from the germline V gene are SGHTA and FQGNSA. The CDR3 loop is CASSLVAVRHSGANVLTF. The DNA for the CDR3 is TGTGCCAGCAGCTTAGTGGCTGTAAGGCACTCTGGTGCCAACGTCCTGACTTTC.